This T cell receptor (beta chain) was captured in a study of T cells after yellow fever vaccination. Study results and caveats: Reappearance after the booster was seen for most primary-vaccination clones, at more than 95% CD4 and around 90% CD8. Vaccine-responding clonotypes were almost all undetectable in sorted memory subsets on day 0.

Trimming removed 6 bases from V and 0 bases from J, with 6 bases in between. The CDR3 length is 14 residues. CDR1 and CDR2 from the germline V gene are ENHRY and SYGVKD. This clonotype was recorded many times. UMIs and a universal primer site were added when TCR cDNA was made by 5'RACE template switching. TCRdb processed the 5' RACE reads anew with MiXCR; each CDR3 protein has one entry. Among around 56,000 distinct CDR3 sequences, 4.5% to 6% were seen once, and the ten largest hold around a third. The rearrangement links TRBV10-3 to TRBJ2-6; D gene uncertain. This receptor was taken from a young man who received the YFV17D yellow fever vaccine. The specimen comprised PBMCs, either bulk or a sorted T-cell subset (CD4+, CD8+, memory, or dextramer-sorted; not recorded which), sampled on the day of the yellow fever booster vaccination. The CDR3 DNA follows: TGTGCCATCAGGGGCGACTCTGGGGCCAACGTCCTGACTTTC. Translation gives CAIRGDSGANVLTF.